Each of the 18 T cell receptor beta chains below was sequenced from the same sample in a study of identical twins. TCRdb fed the 5' RACE reads into MiXCR, producing one record per CDR3 protein. The table has about 220,000 distinct CDR3 sequences, 6% to 7% seen once. The same sample was also studied in work on T cells expressing NK-cell markers.

The specimen was CD8+ T cells sorted from blood. The receptors shown here come from a young woman in good health.

In its sample, this clonotype was seen many times. The V and J genes are TRBV29-1 and TRBJ2-6; no reliable D call. V lost 4 bases and J lost 1, with 8 bases in between. Germline lookup yields CDR1 SQVTM and CDR2 ANQGSEA. This CDR3 has 14 residues. CDR3 in amino acids: CSVGDFSGANVLTF. Written as DNA, the CDR3 is TGCAGCGTTGGCGACTTTTCTGGGGCCAACGTCCTGACTTTC.

The V gene is TRBV9, the J gene TRBJ1-1; D is unresolved. CDR1 is SGDLS, CDR2 YYNGEE, per germline. The ends were cut back, 0 bases at V and 1 base at J, with 10 bases in the middle. This CDR3 has 15 residues. The CDR3 DNA sequence: TGTGCCAGCAGCGTAGAATCTGATTCGAACACTGAAGCTTTCTTT. It codes for CASSVESDSNTEAFF.

This clonotype was recorded at least ten times. V usage is TRBV25-1 and J usage is TRBJ1-5; possible D gene TRBD1, 6 bases. The CDR3 has 13 residues. Trimming pared 6 bases from V and 6 bases from J, leaving 12 bases between. Germline V gene sequence: CDR1 MGHDK, CDR2 SYGVNS. The CDR3 sequence is CASSYQGFQPQHF. CDR3 nucleotide sequence: TGTGCCAGCAGCTACCAGGGGTTTCAGCCCCAGCATTTT.

This clonotype was counted only a few times. The J gene is TRBJ2-3, the V gene TRBV19; D is unclear. The V gene's germline CDR1 is LNHDA and CDR2 SQIVND (reference sequence). CDR3 length: 12 amino acids. Trimming removed 4 bases at V and 6 bases at J, with 8 bases between. The CDR3: CASSTQADTQYF. CDR3 sequence (DNA): TGTGCCAGTAGTACCCAGGCGGATACGCAGTATTTT.

This clonotype was found a few times. This chain uses TRBV12-3 or TRBV12-4 with TRBJ2-1; D call uncertain. The length of the CDR3 is 12 residues. The germline V and J ends were trimmed by 7 bases and 4 bases, with 8 bases remaining between them. Here the CDR3 DNA reads TGTGCCAGCATAAGCGATTACAATGAGCAGTTCTTC. Its protein product is CASISDYNEQFF.

This clonotype was detected only a few times. V and J are TRBV12-5 and TRBJ2-2, with a weak D call TRBD2 (5 bases). The V gene's germline CDR1 is LGHNT and CDR2 FRNRAP. V was clipped by 3 bases and J by 4 bases, with 9 bases between them. The CDR3 runs to 14 residues. The chain's CDR3 is CASGFGGPTGELFF. In DNA form, the CDR3 reads TGTGCTAGTGGTTTCGGCGGGCCCACCGGGGAGCTGTTTTTT.

The table lists this clonotype with many counts. The chain joins TRBV4-3 to TRBJ2-5; D possibly corresponds to TRBD1 (6 bases). CDR1 and CDR2 (germline): LGHNA, YSLEER. Deletions cut 4 bases from V and 0 bases from J, with 21 bases between. The CDR3 totals 18 residues. The CDR3: CASSPYTRMAGDQETQYF. The CDR3 nucleotides read TGCGCCAGCAGCCCGTATACTAGAATGGCAGGGGACCAAGAGACCCAGTACTTC.

The chain recombines TRBV12-3 or TRBV12-4 with TRBJ1-3; possibly TRBD1 for D (5 bases). The CDR3 length is 14 residues. Trimming took 5 bases from V and 1 from J, leaving 9 bases between them. The CDR3 loop reads CASSGGPSGNTIYF. CDR3 nucleotides: TGTGCCAGCAGTGGGGGTCCTTCTGGAAACACCATATATTTT.

In this sample, this clonotype turned up a few times. The chain is built from TRBV7-9 and TRBJ1-1; D is uncertain. The CDR3 is made up of 15 amino acids. Trimming took 5 bases from V and 4 from J, leaving 17 bases between them. Germline CDR1 SEHNR, CDR2 FQNEAQ (reference sequence). The CDR3 nucleotides read TGTGCCAGCAGCCCCGGGCTGAGTGAGGGCACTGAAGCTTTCTTT. Residues: CASSPGLSEGTEAFF.

The V gene is TRBV7-9, the J gene TRBJ2-7; D unclear. Trimming took 1 base from V and 5 from J, leaving 15 bases between them. This CDR3 region has 15 residues. Germline CDR1 SEHNR, CDR2 FQNEAQ (reference sequence). The DNA for the CDR3 is TGTGCCAGCAGCTTAGTCGGATTCCCTTTCCACGAGCAGTACTTC. Amino acid sequence: CASSLVGFPFHEQYF.

This clonotype was found a few times. This rearrangement joins TRBV11-2 to TRBJ1-1; no firm D call. CDR1 and CDR2 (germline): SGHAT, FQNNGV. V shed 1 base and J shed 0 bases, with 9 bases lying between them. There are 15 residues in the CDR3. The CDR3 nucleotides read TGTGCCAGCAGCTTAGTCCGGAATTTGAACACTGAAGCTTTCTTT. It encodes CASSLVRNLNTEAFF.

The rearrangement joins TRBV18 to TRBJ2-1, with 12 bases that match TRBD1. Germline lookup yields CDR1 KGHSH and CDR2 LQKENI. The junction had 4 bases not matched to a gene; V was cut back by 2 bases and J by 8 bases. The CDR3 sequence is 15 residues long. As DNA, the CDR3 is TGTGCCAGCTCACCAAGGGACAGGGGGCTGGATGAGCAGTTCTTC. As protein: CASSPRDRGLDEQFF. The whole variable domain, remainder taken from reference TRBV18 and TRBJ2-1, is NAGVMQNPRHLVRRRGQEARLRCSPMKGHSHVYWYRQLPEEGLKFMVYLQKENIIDESGMPKERFSAEFPKEGPSILRIQQVVRGDSAAYFCASSPRDRGLDEQFFGPGTRLTVL.

This chain links TRBV7-8 with TRBJ2-1; 9 nucleotides agree with TRBD2. CDR3 length: 16 amino acids. Losses at the gene ends were 5 bases for V and 5 bases for J; bases not matched to a gene: 10. Germline loops: CDR1 SGHVS, CDR2 FQNEAQ. The CDR3: CASSQRAGGGNNEQFF. Written as DNA, the CDR3 is TGTGCCAGCAGCCAGCGAGCGGGGGGAGGTAACAATGAGCAGTTCTTC.

This clonotype was seen ten or more times. The chain has TRBV11-2 and TRBJ2-7; 8 bases are shared with TRBD2. V gave up 0 bases and J gave up 2 bases; unmatched junction bases: 21. The CDR3 extends over 21 amino acids. Germline CDR1 and CDR2: SGHAT and FQNNGV. The CDR3 DNA reads as TGTGCCAGCAGCTTAGAATGGGGGGGGACACTAGCGGACACTCCCCCCTACGAGCAGTACTTC. Its protein is CASSLEWGGTLADTPPYEQYF.

This chain uses TRBV4-1 with TRBJ2-3; 10 bases match TRBD2. This CDR3 spans 16 amino acids. Trimming removed 3 bases from V and 4 bases from J; junction bases left unmatched: 7. Germline CDR1 reads MGHRA; CDR2 reads YSYEKL. The CDR3 DNA reads TGCGCCAGCAGCCACCCAGCGGGGGGGAAGGCAGATACGCAGTATTTT. Encoded protein: CASSHPAGGKADTQYF.

This clonotype is medium-sized by share. This chain uses TRBV4-1 with TRBJ2-1; 8 positions agree with TRBD2. CDR1 is MGHRA, CDR2 YSYEKL, per germline. The junction had 8 bases not matched to a gene; V was cut back by 1 base and J by 6 bases. The CDR3 runs 16 residues. The CDR3 nucleotides read TGCGCCAGCAGCCAAGTTGGCGGGGGGCTTGGCAATGAGCAGTTCTTC. This encodes CASSQVGGGLGNEQFF.

V gene TRBV14 combines with J gene TRBJ2-4, with unresolved D. V was pared by 1 base and J by 7 bases, with 20 bases between. The CDR3 length is 17 residues. Germline V gene sequence: CDR1 SGHDN, CDR2 FVKESK. The CDR3 region has the DNA TGTGCCAGCAGCCAAGGTGGCCGTTCGTCGCGGCGGAACATTCAGTACTTC. The encoded protein is CASSQGGRSSRRNIQYF.

This clonotype was counted only a few times. V and J are TRBV12-3 or TRBV12-4 and TRBJ2-7; D call uncertain. Trimming took off 3 bases at V and 6 bases at J, with 9 bases between the two ends. There are 12 residues in the CDR3. The CDR3 nucleotides are TGTGCCAGCAGTTTTGAGTTATTCGAGCAGTACTTC. Encoded protein: CASSFELFEQYF.